These 26 T cell receptor beta chains originate from one sample sequenced in a study of blood T cell repertoires in COVID-19. This table comes from immunoSEQ multiplex PCR, and its TCRdb copy is limited to in-frame clones, with some not included. The sample lists 390,000 or so clones, more than 80% occurring once. The specimen was peripheral blood. Receptors were obtained from a woman in her 30s with active or convalescent COVID-19.

The genes are TRBV19 and TRBJ2-1, with 14 nucleotides matching TRBD2. The CDR3 is made up of 18 amino acids. J gave up 2 bases and V 4 bases, and 7 bases lay outside the gene matches. CDR1 and CDR2 from the germline V gene are LNHDA and SQIVND (reference sequence). The CDR3, as DNA: TGTGCCAGTAGTACCGGGACTAGCGGGAGTCAAGCCTACAATGAGCAGTTCTTC. Amino acids: CASSTGTSGSQAYNEQFF.

This clone was seen more than once but under ten times. V usage is TRBV9 and J usage is TRBJ2-7; 9 positions agree with TRBD1. The CDR3 is 16 residues long. V trimming: 0 bases; J trimming: 2 bases; junction bases outside the gene matches: 6. The germline V gene encodes CDR1 SGDLS and CDR2 YYNGEE. CDR3 loop: CASSVGGTGPPYEQYF. In DNA form, the CDR3 reads TGTGCCAGCAGCGTAGGAGGGACAGGGCCCCCCTACGAGCAGTACTTC.

This clone was seen a few times. This chain links TRBV14 with TRBJ2-1; D is possibly TRBD2 (6 bases). CDR3 length: 14 amino acids. The germline V and J ends were trimmed by 4 bases and 4 bases, with 11 bases remaining between them. Germline values: CDR1 SGHDN, CDR2 FVKESK. CDR3 DNA sequence: TGTGCCAGCAGCCGCGCTAGCGTTTACAATGAGCAGTTCTTC. This encodes CASSRASVYNEQFF.

This clone appeared a single time. The rearrangement links TRBV4-2 to TRBJ2-3; tentatively, D is TRBD2 (6 bases). Trimming removed 1 base at V and 7 bases at J, with 12 bases between. Germline V gene lookup returns CDR1 LGHNA and CDR2 YNFKEQ. There are 14 residues in the CDR3. The CDR3: CASSQAGVGNTQYF. CDR3 sequence (DNA): TGTGCCAGCAGCCAAGCGGGGGTTGGTAATACGCAGTATTTT.

This chain connects TRBV10-3 to TRBJ1-3; D is possibly TRBD1 (5 bases). The V gene's germline CDR1 is ENHRY and CDR2 SYGVKD. The CDR3 is made up of 17 amino acids. The V and J ends lost 3 bases and 0 bases respectively, with 15 bases between them. The CDR3 nucleotides are TGTGCCATCAGTGATCCCCCGACAGTAACCTCTGGAAACACCATATATTTT. Translated, it gives CAISDPPTVTSGNTIYF.

V and J are TRBV7-8 and TRBJ2-7, with 7 bases lining up with TRBD1. The CDR3 is made up of 15 amino acids. CDR1 is SGHVS, CDR2 FQNEAQ, per germline. The trim removed 5 bases at V and 3 bases at J, leaving 10 bases unmatched. The CDR3 sequence is CASSLLGQEFYEQYF. The CDR3 DNA reads as TGTGCCAGCAGCCTGCTAGGACAGGAGTTCTACGAGCAGTACTTC.

This clone has more than one count but fewer than ten. The rearrangement joins TRBV4-1 to TRBJ1-3, with TRBD1 matching 8 bases. The length of the CDR3 is 17 residues. From germline, CDR1 is MGHRA and CDR2 YSYEKL. V gave up 3 bases and J gave up 0 bases; unmatched junction bases: 7. DNA for the CDR3: TGCGCCAGCAGCCAGACAGGGGTGGGACTCTCTGGAAACACCATATATTTT. Translation: CASSQTGVGLSGNTIYF.

V gene TRBV7-9 combines with J gene TRBJ2-7, with 8 bases that match TRBD1. V shed 2 bases and J 1 base; nucleotides not matched to a gene: 10. Germline V gene lookup returns CDR1 SEHNR and CDR2 FQNEAQ (reference sequence). The CDR3 spans 17 residues. CDR3 region: CASSLSYGRGLSYEQYF. The DNA of the CDR3 is TGTGCCAGCAGCTTATCATACGGCAGGGGGCTATCCTACGAGCAGTACTTC. The full variable domain, rest sourced from reference TRBV7-9 and TRBJ2-7, is DTGVSQNPRHKITKRGQNVTFRCDPISEHNRLYWYRQTLGQGPEFLTYFQNEAQLEKSRLLSDRFSAERPKGSFSTLEIQRTEQGDSAMYLCASSLSYGRGLSYEQYFGPGTRLTVT.

This chain joins TRBV4-1 and TRBJ2-7; 8 bases line up with TRBD1. The CDR3 is made up of 16 amino acids. The J segment lost 1 base and the V segment lost 1 base, leaving 6 bases of the junction unmatched. The germline V gene has CDR1 MGHRA and CDR2 YSYEKL. This CDR3 is CASSQAGQGLSYEQYF. As DNA, the CDR3 is TGCGCCAGCAGCCAAGCCGGACAGGGCCTTTCCTACGAGCAGTACTTC.

V and J are TRBV10-2 and TRBJ1-2; D might be TRBD1 (5 bases). CDR3 length equals 15 residues. V lost 8 bases to trimming and J lost 5 bases, with 21 bases between them. Germline CDR1 and CDR2: WSHSY and SAAADI. CDR3 amino acids: CASSRAGKYLYGYTF. CDR3 DNA sequence: TGCGCCAGCTCACGGGCAGGGAAATATTTATATGGCTACACCTTC.

V is TRBV5-1 and J is TRBJ1-2; 10 bases agree with TRBD1. Germline CDR1 SGHRS, CDR2 YFSETQ. V lost 0 bases, J lost 7 bases, and 6 bases stayed unmatched. The CDR3 is 15 amino acids. The CDR3 here is CASSLGDRGGGGYTF. The CDR3 DNA is TGCGCCAGCAGCTTGGGGGACAGGGGAGGAGGTGGCTACACCTTC.

The chain recombines TRBV2 with TRBJ2-3; 10 nucleotides line up with TRBD2. The V and J ends lost 6 bases and 3 bases, in that order; junction bases with no gene match: 9. CDR1 and CDR2 (germline): SNHLY, FYNNEI. The CDR3 spans 16 residues. CDR3 residues: CASRSGLAAKTDTQYF. DNA for the CDR3: TGTGCCAGCAGATCTGGACTAGCGGCTAAGACAGATACGCAGTATTTT.

This clone was counted a few times. This sequence joins TRBV7-8 and TRBJ1-2, with TRBD1 matching 11 bases. The germline V gene has CDR1 SGHVS and CDR2 FQNEAQ. The CDR3 has 16 amino acids. The trim removed 5 bases at V and 4 bases at J, leaving 9 bases unmatched. The DNA for the CDR3 is TGTGCCAGCAGCCTACTGGACAGGGGGCTGACCTATGGCTACACCTTC. Amino acid sequence: CASSLLDRGLTYGYTF.

V usage is TRBV5-1 and J usage is TRBJ1-3; the D gene is possibly TRBD1 (5 bases). Germline V gives CDR1 SGHRS, CDR2 YFSETQ. The length of the CDR3 is 14 residues. Trimming left V 3 bases short and J 3 bases short, with 10 bases between. DNA of the CDR3: TGCGCCAGCAGCTCGGGCCAGGGTGGAAACACCATATATTTT. It codes for CASSSGQGGNTIYF.

The chain is built from TRBV7-9 and TRBJ1-2, with 7 bases that match TRBD1. The germline V gene has CDR1 SEHNR and CDR2 FQNEAQ (reference sequence). The CDR3 runs to 14 residues. J was trimmed by 4 bases and V by 3 bases; bases with no gene match: 5. DNA for the CDR3: TGTGCCAGCAGCTTTGACAGGGAAGGCTATGGCTACACCTTC. It codes for CASSFDREGYGYTF.

The chain has TRBV28 and TRBJ1-6; D is perhaps TRBD1 (5 bases). Germline V gene sequence: CDR1 MDHEN, CDR2 SYDVKM. The CDR3 consists of 12 residues. The V end was cut by 8 bases, the J end by 12 bases, with 14 bases between. Here the CDR3 reads CASQMRGLPLHF. As DNA, the CDR3 is TGTGCCAGCCAGATGAGGGGACTACCCCTCCACTTT.

The V gene is TRBV7-9, the J gene TRBJ1-2, with TRBD1 identical over 7 bases. V lost 1 base, J lost 2 bases, and 4 bases stayed unmatched. From germline, CDR1 is SEHNR and CDR2 FQNEAQ (reference sequence). The CDR3 runs to 15 residues. The CDR3 coding sequence is TGTGCCAGCAGCTTAGAAGGGACAGTCAACTATGGCTACACCTTC. It yields the protein CASSLEGTVNYGYTF.

The chain recombines TRBV3-1 (or the pseudogene TRBV3-2) with TRBJ2-5; TRBD1 agrees at 9 bases. The CDR3 has 18 amino acids. Trimming took 1 base from V and 5 from J; bases not matched to a gene: 14. The V gene's germline CDR1 is LGHDT and CDR2 YNNKEL (reference sequence). The CDR3 loop is CASSQVVGTGTFGETQYF. Here the CDR3 DNA reads TGTGCCAGCAGCCAAGTTGTGGGGACAGGGACCTTTGGGGAGACCCAGTACTTC.

J is TRBJ1-1 and V is TRBV19, with D possibly matching TRBD1 (6 bases). The CDR3 consists of 15 residues. Germline CDR1 reads LNHDA; CDR2 reads SQIVND (reference sequence). V was trimmed by 3 bases and J by 3 bases, leaving 14 bases between them. DNA of the CDR3: TGTGCCAGTAGTATGTGGGGGCCAGGAGACACTGAAGCTTTCTTT. Its protein product is CASSMWGPGDTEAFF. Based on the CDR3 plus reference TRBV19 and TRBJ1-1, the full variable domain is DGGITQSPKYLFRKEGQNVTLSCEQNLNHDAMYWYRQDPGQGLRLIYYSQIVNDFQKGDIAEGYSVSREKKESFPLTVTSAQKNPTAFYLCASSMWGPGDTEAFFGQGTRLTVV.

The V and J genes are TRBV5-1 and TRBJ2-3; a possible D gene is TRBD1 (6 bases). Germline V lookup: CDR1 SGHRS, CDR2 YFSETQ. This CDR3 region has 15 residues. Deletions cut 3 bases from V and 0 bases from J, with 11 bases between. CDR3 sequence reads: CASSSTGYSTDTQYF. CDR3 DNA: TGCGCCAGCAGCTCCACAGGGTACAGCACAGATACGCAGTATTTT. Complete variable domain (other parts from reference TRBV5-1 and TRBJ2-3): KAGVTQTPRYLIKTRGQQVTLSCSPISGHRSVSWYQQTPGQGLQFLFEYFSETQRNKGNFPGRFSGRQFSNSRSEMNVSTLELGDSALYLCASSSTGYSTDTQYFGPGTRLTVL.

This chain links TRBV5-1 with TRBJ1-1, with D possibly being TRBD1 (5 bases). The length of the CDR3 is 14 residues. The V and J ends lost 7 bases and 4 bases respectively, with 17 bases between them. Germline CDR1 and CDR2: SGHRS and YFSETQ. CDR3 loop: CASSDPGRATEAFF. In DNA, the CDR3 is TGCGCCAGCTCCGACCCAGGGAGGGCCACTGAAGCTTTCTTT.

The V gene is TRBV7-6, the J gene TRBJ2-3; the match to TRBD1 covers 7 bases. V trimming: 1 base; J trimming: 4 bases; junction bases outside the gene matches: 11. The CDR3 is made up of 17 amino acids. From germline, CDR1 is SGHVS and CDR2 FNYEAQ. CDR3 region: CASSLDAGGLGADTQYF. The DNA for the CDR3 is TGTGCCAGCAGCTTAGACGCAGGGGGTCTTGGGGCAGATACGCAGTATTTT.

The V call is TRBV4-2, the J call TRBJ1-2; the match to TRBD1 covers 7 bases. J lost 10 bases, V lost 0 bases, and 11 bases had no gene match. CDR1 and CDR2 from the germline V gene are LGHNA and YNFKEQ. The CDR3 totals 15 residues. CDR3 sequence (DNA): TGTGCCAGCAGCCAAGAGACCGGGACAGCTCTCTACTACACCTTC. Translating gives CASSQETGTALYYTF.

The J gene is TRBJ2-2, the V gene TRBV23-1, with D perhaps TRBD1 (6 bases). TRBV23-1 qualifies as an ORF whose function is uncertain. V was cut by 8 bases and J by 4 bases, with 14 bases left in between. This CDR3 region has 14 residues. CDR3 sequence reads: CASPERGGTGELFF. The CDR3, as DNA: TGCGCCAGCCCTGAGAGAGGGGGCACCGGGGAGCTGTTTTTT.

The rearrangement joins TRBV7-6 to TRBJ1-1; D is possibly TRBD1 (5 bases). Trimming removed 4 bases from V and 5 bases from J, with 17 bases in between. Germline-derived CDR1 and CDR2 are SGHVS and FNYEAQ. CDR3 size: 15 residues. CDR3 nucleotides: TGTGCCAGCAGCTCCATAGGGGCGGGGATGACTGAAGCTTTCTTT. It encodes CASSSIGAGMTEAFF.

The rearrangement links TRBV5-1 to TRBJ2-7; D might be TRBD2 (6 bases). CDR3 length equals 13 residues. The V end was cut by 4 bases, the J end by 3 bases, with 11 bases between. Looked up from germline, CDR1 is SGHRS and CDR2 is YFSETQ. In nucleotides, the CDR3 is TGCGCCAGCAGCACGGGGGACGTCTACGAGCAGTACTTC. Translating it yields CASSTGDVYEQYF. The entire variable domain, with the rest obtained from reference TRBV5-1 and TRBJ2-7, is as follows: KAGVTQTPRYLIKTRGQQVTLSCSPISGHRSVSWYQQTPGQGLQFLFEYFSETQRNKGNFPGRFSGRQFSNSRSEMNVSTLELGDSALYLCASSTGDVYEQYFGPGTRLTVT.